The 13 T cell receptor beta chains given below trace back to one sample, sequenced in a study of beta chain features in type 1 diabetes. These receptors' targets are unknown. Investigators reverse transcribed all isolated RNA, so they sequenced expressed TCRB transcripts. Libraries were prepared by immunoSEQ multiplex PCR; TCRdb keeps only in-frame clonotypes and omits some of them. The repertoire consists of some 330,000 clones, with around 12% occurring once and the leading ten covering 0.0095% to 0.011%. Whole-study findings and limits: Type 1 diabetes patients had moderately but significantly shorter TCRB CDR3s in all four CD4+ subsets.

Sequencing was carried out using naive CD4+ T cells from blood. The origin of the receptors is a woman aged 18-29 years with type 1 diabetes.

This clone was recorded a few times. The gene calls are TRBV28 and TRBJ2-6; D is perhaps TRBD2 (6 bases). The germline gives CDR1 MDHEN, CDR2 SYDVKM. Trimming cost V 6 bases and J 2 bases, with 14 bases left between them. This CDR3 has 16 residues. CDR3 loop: CASSPRPGAGANVLTF. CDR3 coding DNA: TGTGCCAGCAGCCCTCGGCCGGGGGCTGGGGCCAACGTCCTGACTTTC.

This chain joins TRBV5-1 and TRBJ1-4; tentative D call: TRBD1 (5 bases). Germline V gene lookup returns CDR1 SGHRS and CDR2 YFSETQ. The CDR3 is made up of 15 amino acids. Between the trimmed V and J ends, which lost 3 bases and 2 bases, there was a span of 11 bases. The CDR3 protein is CASSSSGGTNEKLFF. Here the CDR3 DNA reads TGCGCCAGCAGCTCGTCGGGGGGTACTAATGAAAAACTGTTTTTT.

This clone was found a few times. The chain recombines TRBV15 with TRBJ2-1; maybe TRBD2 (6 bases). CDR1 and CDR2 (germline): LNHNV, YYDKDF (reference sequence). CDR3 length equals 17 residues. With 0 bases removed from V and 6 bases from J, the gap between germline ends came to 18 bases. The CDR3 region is CATSRDQGGLPSNEQFF. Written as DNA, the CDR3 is TGTGCCACCAGCAGAGATCAGGGAGGACTCCCTTCCAATGAGCAGTTCTTC.

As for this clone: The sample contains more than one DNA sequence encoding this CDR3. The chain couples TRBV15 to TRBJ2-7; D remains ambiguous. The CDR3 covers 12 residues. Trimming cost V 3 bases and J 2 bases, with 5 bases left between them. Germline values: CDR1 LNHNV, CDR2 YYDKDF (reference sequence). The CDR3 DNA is TGTGCCACCAGCAGTGGGCCCTACGAGCAGTACTTC. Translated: CATSSGPYEQYF.

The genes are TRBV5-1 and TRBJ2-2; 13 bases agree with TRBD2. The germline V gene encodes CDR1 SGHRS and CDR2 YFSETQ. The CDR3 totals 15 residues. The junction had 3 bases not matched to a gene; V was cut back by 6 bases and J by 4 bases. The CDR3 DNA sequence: TGCGCCAGCACCCGGACTAGCGGGAGCACCGGGGAGCTGTTTTTT. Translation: CASTRTSGSTGELFF.

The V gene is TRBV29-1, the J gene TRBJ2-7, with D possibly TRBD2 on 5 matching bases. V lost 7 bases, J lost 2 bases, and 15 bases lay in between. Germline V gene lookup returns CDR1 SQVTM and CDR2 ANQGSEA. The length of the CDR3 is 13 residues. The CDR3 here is CSARTRDPYEQYF. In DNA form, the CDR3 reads TGCAGCGCCCGAACCCGGGATCCCTACGAGCAGTACTTC.

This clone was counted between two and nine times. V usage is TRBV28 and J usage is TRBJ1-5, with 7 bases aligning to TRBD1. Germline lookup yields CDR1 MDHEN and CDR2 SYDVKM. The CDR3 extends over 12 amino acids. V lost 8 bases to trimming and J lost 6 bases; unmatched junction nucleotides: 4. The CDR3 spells CASLAGGQPQHF. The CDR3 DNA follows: TGTGCCAGCTTGGCAGGGGGTCAGCCCCAGCATTTT.

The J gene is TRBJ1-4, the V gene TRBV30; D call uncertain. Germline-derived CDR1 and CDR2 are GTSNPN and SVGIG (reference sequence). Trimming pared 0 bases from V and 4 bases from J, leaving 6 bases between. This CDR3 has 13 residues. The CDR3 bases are TGTGCCTGGAGTGTAACCGGTAATGAAAAACTGTTTTTT. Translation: CAWSVTGNEKLFF.

CDR3 protein: CSVDDKRGITDTQYF. In DNA form, the CDR3 reads TGCAGCGTTGACGACAAGAGGGGGATAACAGATACGCAGTATTTT. The rearrangement joins TRBV29-1 to TRBJ2-3; TRBD1 might be the D (6 bases). The CDR3 consists of 15 residues. Germline loops: CDR1 SQVTM, CDR2 ANQGSEA. The V and J ends lost 3 bases and 3 bases respectively, with 16 bases between them.

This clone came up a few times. DNA of the CDR3: TGTGCCATCAGTGAGTACCAGCTGACTAGCGAAGCTTTCTTT. It specifies CAISEYQLTSEAFF. The rearrangement uses TRBV10-3 and TRBJ1-1; the D is unclear. CDR1 is ENHRY and CDR2 is SYGVKD in the germline V gene. This CDR3 has 14 amino acids. Deletions cut 1 base from V and 8 bases from J, with 14 bases between.

CDR3 in amino acids: CAVGAGANVLTF. In nucleotides, the CDR3 is TGTGCCGTGGGCGCTGGGGCCAACGTCCTGACTTTC. J is TRBJ2-6 and V is TRBV15; D ambiguous. CDR1 is LNHNV and CDR2 is YYDKDF in the germline V gene (reference sequence). V was trimmed by 11 bases and J by 2 bases, leaving 7 bases between them. The CDR3 spans 12 residues.

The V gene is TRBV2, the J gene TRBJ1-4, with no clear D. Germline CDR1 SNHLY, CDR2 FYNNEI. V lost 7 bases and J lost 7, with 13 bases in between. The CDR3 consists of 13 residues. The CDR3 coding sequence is TGTGCCAGCACGGTTGCGTCGGTTGAAAAACTGTTTTTT. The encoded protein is CASTVASVEKLFF.

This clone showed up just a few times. CDR3 sequence (DNA): TGTGCCTGGAGTGAGCCAGGGGTTTATGGCTACACCTTC. Its protein product is CAWSEPGVYGYTF. This chain uses TRBV30 with TRBJ1-2; a possible D gene is TRBD1 (6 bases). CDR3 length: 13 residues. Germline CDR1 is GTSNPN and CDR2 is SVGIG (reference sequence). The V end was cut by 1 base, the J end by 5 bases, with 11 bases between.